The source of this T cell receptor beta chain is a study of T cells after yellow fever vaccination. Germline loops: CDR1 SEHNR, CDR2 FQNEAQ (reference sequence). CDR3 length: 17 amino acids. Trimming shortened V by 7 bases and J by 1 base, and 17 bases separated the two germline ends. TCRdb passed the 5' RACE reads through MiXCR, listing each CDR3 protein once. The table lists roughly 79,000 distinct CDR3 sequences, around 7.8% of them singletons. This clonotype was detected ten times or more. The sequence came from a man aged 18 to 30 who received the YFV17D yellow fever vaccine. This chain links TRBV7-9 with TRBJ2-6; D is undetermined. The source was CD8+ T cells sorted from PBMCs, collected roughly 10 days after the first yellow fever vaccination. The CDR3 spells CASTTIRMESGANVLTF. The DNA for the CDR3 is TGTGCCAGCACGACCATTCGAATGGAGTCTGGGGCCAACGTCCTGACTTTC.